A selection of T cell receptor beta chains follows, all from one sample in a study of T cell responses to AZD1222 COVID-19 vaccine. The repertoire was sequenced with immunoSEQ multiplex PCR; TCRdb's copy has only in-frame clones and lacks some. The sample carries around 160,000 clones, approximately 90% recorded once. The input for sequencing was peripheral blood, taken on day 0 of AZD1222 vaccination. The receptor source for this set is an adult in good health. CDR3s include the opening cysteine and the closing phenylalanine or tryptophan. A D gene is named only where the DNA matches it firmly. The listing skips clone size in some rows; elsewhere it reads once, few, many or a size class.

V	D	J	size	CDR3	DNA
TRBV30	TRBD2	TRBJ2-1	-	CAWSAGTSSEQFF	TGTGCCTGGTCCGCCGGGACTAGCAGTGAGCAGTTCTTC
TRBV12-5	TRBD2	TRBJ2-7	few	CASGLGLAGGEQYF	TGTGCTAGTGGTCTGGGACTAGCGGGGGGGGAGCAGTACTTC
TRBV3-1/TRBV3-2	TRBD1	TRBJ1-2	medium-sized	CASSPQGAGYGYTF	TGTGCCAGCAGTCCACAGGGGGCAGGCTATGGCTACACCTTC
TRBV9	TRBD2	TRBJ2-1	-	CASSRSGVPSSYNEQFF	TGTGCCAGCAGCCGTAGCGGGGTCCCATCCTCCTACAATGAGCAGTTCTTC
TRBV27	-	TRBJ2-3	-	CASSIQASTDTQYF	TGTGCCAGCAGTATCCAGGCCAGCACAGATACGCAGTATTTT
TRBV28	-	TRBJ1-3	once	CASSLPPPSSGNTIYF	TGTGCCAGCAGTTTACCCCCCCCCAGCTCTGGAAACACCATATATTTT
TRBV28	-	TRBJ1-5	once	CASSRPSGGAGQPQHF	TGTGCCAGCAGTAGGCCCTCGGGGGGGGCAGGTCAGCCCCAGCATTTT
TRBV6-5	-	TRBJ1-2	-	CASSYSSNYGYTF	TGTGCCAGCAGTTACAGCTCGAACTATGGCTACACCTTC
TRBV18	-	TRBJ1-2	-	CASSPYQGRGYGYTF	TGTGCCAGCTCACCATATCAAGGGCGTGGTTATGGCTACACCTTC
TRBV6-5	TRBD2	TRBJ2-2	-	CASSKRGAITGELFF	TGTGCCAGCTCCAAGCGGGGGGCCATCACCGGGGAGCTGTTTTTT
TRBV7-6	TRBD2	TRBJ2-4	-	CASSPSVSGGANIQYF	TGTGCCAGCAGCCCGAGTGTCAGCGGGGGGGCAAACATTCAGTACTTC
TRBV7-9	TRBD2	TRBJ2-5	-	CASSPSGLPGGETQYF	TGTGCCAGCAGCCCATCGGGACTACCAGGTGGAGAGACCCAGTACTTC
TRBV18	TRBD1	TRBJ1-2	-	CASSPLFDPGQGHYGYTF	TGTGCCAGCTCACCACTGTTTGATCCGGGACAGGGGCACTATGGCTACACCTTC
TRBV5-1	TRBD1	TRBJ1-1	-	CASSYRQGASRNTEAFF	TGCGCCAGCAGCTACCGACAGGGGGCCTCCAGAAACACTGAAGCTTTCTTT
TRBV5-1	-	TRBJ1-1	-	CASSDTYRDHTEAFF	TGCGCCAGCAGCGACACCTACAGGGACCACACTGAAGCTTTCTTT
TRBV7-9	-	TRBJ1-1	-	CASSLGWGGTEAFF	TGTGCCAGCAGCCTCGGTTGGGGTGGCACTGAAGCTTTCTTT
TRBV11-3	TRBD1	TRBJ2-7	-	CASSPGQGYSYEQYF	TGTGCCAGCAGCCCCGGACAGGGATACTCCTACGAGCAGTACTTC
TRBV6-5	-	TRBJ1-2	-	CASSYHRPYGYTF	TGTGCCAGCAGTTATCACCGGCCCTATGGCTACACCTTC
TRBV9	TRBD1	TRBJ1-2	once	CASSRRTGDGYTF	TGTGCCAGCAGCCGCCGGACAGGGGATGGCTACACCTTC
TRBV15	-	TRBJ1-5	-	CATSRQGYSNQPQHF	TGTGCCACCAGCAGACAGGGATATAGCAATCAGCCCCAGCATTTT
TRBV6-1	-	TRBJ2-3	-	CASSESALTDTQYF	TGTGCCAGCAGTGAATCGGCCCTCACAGATACGCAGTATTTT
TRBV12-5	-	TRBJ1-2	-	CASGKTRVYTF	TGTGCTAGTGGTAAAACACGGGTCTACACCTTC
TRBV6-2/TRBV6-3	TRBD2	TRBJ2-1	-	CASSYGRGYSNEQFF	TGTGCCAGCAGTTACGGGCGGGGGTACAGCAATGAGCAGTTCTTC
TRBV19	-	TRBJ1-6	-	CASEQGYSYNSPLHF	TGTGCCAGCGAACAGGGCTACTCCTATAATTCACCCCTCCACTTT
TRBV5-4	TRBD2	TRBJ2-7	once	CASSSSRASGGYEQYF	TGTGCCAGCAGCTCCTCTCGGGCTAGCGGGGGATACGAGCAGTACTTC
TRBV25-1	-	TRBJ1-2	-	CASAADGNYGYTF	TGTGCCAGCGCTGCCGACGGCAACTATGGCTACACCTTC
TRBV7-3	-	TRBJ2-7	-	CASSFQPTYEQYF	TGTGCCAGCAGCTTCCAACCCACCTACGAGCAGTACTTC
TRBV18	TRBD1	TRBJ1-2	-	CASSPSGGEANYGYTF	TGTGCCAGCTCACCGTCAGGGGGCGAAGCTAACTATGGCTACACCTTC
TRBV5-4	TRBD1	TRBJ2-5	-	CASSTGQLRETQYF	TGTGCCAGCAGCACGGGACAGCTCCGCGAGACCCAGTACTTC
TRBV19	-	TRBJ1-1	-	CASSIWGTPNTEAFF	TGTGCCAGTAGTATTTGGGGCACACCGAACACTGAAGCTTTCTTT
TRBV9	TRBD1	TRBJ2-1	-	CASSILTGSYGNNEQFF	TGTGCCAGCAGCATCCTGACAGGGTCGTACGGGAACAATGAGCAGTTCTTC
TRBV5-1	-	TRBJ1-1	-	CASFRSTSNTEAFF	TGCGCCAGCTTCCGGTCCACCTCGAACACTGAAGCTTTCTTT
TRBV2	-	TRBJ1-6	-	CASSESWRPGNSPLHF	TGTGCCAGCAGTGAAAGTTGGCGTCCGGGGAATTCACCCCTCCACTTT
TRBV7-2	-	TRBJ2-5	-	CASSSGASGETQYF	TGTGCCAGCAGCTCCGGGGCGAGTGGGGAGACCCAGTACTTC
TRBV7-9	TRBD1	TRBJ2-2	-	CASSSGGAGGELFF	TGTGCCAGCAGCTCAGGGGGCGCGGGCGGGGAGCTGTTTTTT
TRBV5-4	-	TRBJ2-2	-	CASSFRGGNTGELFF	TGTGCCAGCAGCTTTAGGGGGGGCAACACCGGGGAGCTGTTTTTT
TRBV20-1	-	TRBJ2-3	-	CSVTSTDTQYF	TGCAGTGTTACTAGCACAGATACGCAGTATTTT
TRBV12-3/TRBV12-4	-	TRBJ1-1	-	CASSPQDRAFF	TGTGCCAGCAGTCCCCAGGATCGTGCTTTCTTT
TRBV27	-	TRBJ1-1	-	CASSLKHPNTEAFF	TGTGCCAGCAGTTTAAAACACCCGAACACTGAAGCTTTCTTT
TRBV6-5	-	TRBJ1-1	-	CASSRNQAFF	TGTGCCAGCAGCCGCAATCAAGCTTTCTTT
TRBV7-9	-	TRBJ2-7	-	CASSLYPPKESYEQYF	TGTGCCAGCAGCCTTTACCCCCCGAAAGAGTCCTACGAGCAGTACTTC
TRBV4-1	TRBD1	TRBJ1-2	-	CASSQSAATGRVLYGYTF	TGCGCCAGCAGCCAAAGCGCCGCGACAGGGCGAGTCCTCTATGGCTACACCTTC
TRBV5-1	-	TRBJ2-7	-	CASSQGQGLGLVSYEQYF	TGCGCCAGCAGCCAAGGACAGGGTCTGGGACTAGTCTCCTACGAGCAGTACTTC
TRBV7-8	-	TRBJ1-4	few	CASSLVTGGEKLFF	TGTGCCAGCAGCTTAGTAACAGGAGGGGAAAAACTGTTTTTT
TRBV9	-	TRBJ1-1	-	CASSVGSTTGNTEAFF	TGTGCCAGCAGCGTAGGATCGACGACAGGGAACACTGAAGCTTTCTTT
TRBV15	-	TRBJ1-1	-	CATSPRKESEAFF	TGTGCCACCAGCCCCCGGAAAGAATCCGAAGCTTTCTTT
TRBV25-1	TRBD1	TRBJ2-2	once	CASSRTGTGSPGELFF	TGTGCCAGCAGCCGGACCGGGACAGGGTCGCCCGGGGAGCTGTTTTTT
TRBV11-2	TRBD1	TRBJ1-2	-	CASSLAGQASNYGYTF	TGTGCCAGCAGCTTAGCGGGACAGGCCTCTAACTATGGCTACACCTTC
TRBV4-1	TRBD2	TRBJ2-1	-	CASSQRGLAPNEQFF	TGCGCCAGCAGCCAAAGGGGACTAGCGCCCAATGAGCAGTTCTTC
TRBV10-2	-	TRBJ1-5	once	CASREIPQQPQHF	TGCGCCAGCAGAGAGATCCCCCAACAGCCCCAGCATTTT
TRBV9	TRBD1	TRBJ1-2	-	CASSVGFGTGGLWSYGYTF	TGTGCCAGCAGCGTAGGTTTTGGGACAGGGGGCCTATGGTCCTATGGCTACACCTTC
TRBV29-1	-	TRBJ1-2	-	CSALDKANYGYTF	TGCAGCGCCCTGGACAAAGCTAACTATGGCTACACCTTC
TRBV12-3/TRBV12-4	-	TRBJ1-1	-	CASGGKGNTEAFF	TGTGCCAGCGGGGGTAAGGGGAATACTGAAGCTTTCTTT